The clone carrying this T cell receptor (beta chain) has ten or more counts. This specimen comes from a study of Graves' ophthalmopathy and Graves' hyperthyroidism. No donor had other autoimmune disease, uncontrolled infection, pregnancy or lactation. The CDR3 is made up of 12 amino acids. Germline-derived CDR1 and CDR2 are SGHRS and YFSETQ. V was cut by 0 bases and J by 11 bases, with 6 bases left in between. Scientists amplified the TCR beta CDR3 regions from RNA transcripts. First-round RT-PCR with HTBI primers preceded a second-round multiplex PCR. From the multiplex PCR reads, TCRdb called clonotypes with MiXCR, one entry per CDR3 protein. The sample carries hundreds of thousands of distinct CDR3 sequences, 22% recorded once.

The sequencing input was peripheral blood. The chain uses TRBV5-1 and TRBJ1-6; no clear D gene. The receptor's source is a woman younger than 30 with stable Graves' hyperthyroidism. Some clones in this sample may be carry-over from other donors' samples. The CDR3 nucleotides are TGCGCCAGCAGCTTGGAATGGCCACCCCTCCACTTT. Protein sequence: CASSLEWPPLHF.